One TCR beta chain is described in this entry. The record originates from a study of graft-versus-host responses after intestinal transplantation. Clones were read by immunoSEQ multiplex PCR, and TCRdb kept only the in-frame ones, dropping some. The data contain 15,000 to 20,000 clones, 35% to 40% of them seen just once; the ten biggest clones take up about 0.95%. After removal of 3 bases from V and 2 bases from J, the junction contained 2 bases not matched to a gene. This CDR3 region has 14 residues. Germline CDR1 reads KGHSH; CDR2 reads LQKENI. The genes are TRBV18 and TRBJ1-2, with TRBD1 identical over 8 bases. This sample comprised alloreactive CD4+ T cells from a mixed lymphocyte reaction culture, obtained before intestinal transplant. Sample subset: CFSE-low proliferating T cells sorted from roughly six-day pre-transplant mixed lymphocyte reaction (GvH or HvG direction). The receptor comes from a human patient who received an intestinal transplant. The chain's CDR3 is CASSPGQGNYGYTF. The CDR3 nucleotides are TGTGCCAGCTCACCTGGACAGGGCAACTATGGCTACACCTTC. The variable domain in full, completed from reference TRBV18 and TRBJ1-2, reads NAGVMQNPRHLVRRRGQEARLRCSPMKGHSHVYWYRQLPEEGLKFMVYLQKENIIDESGMPKERFSAEFPKEGPSILRIQQVVRGDSAAYFCASSPGQGNYGYTFGSGTRLTVV.